This passage covers 25 T cell receptor beta chains from one sample sequenced in a study of T cells in Graves' hyperthyroidism and ophthalmopathy. Using RNA transcripts as the source, TCR beta CDR3 regions were amplified. HTBI primers were used for first-round RT-PCR of the TCR CDR3. TCRdb analysed the multiplex PCR reads with MiXCR anew, one entry per CDR3 protein. The sample lists fewer than 200,000 distinct CDR3 sequences, 15% to 20% occurring once. The sample comprised blood. These receptors all come from a woman aged 50 to 65 with Graves' hyperthyroidism.

This clonotype was detected many times. CDR3 sequence (DNA): TGTGCCAGTAGAAACCCTGGGCCCACTGAAGCTTTCTTT. Protein: CASRNPGPTEAFF. The chain recombines TRBV19 with TRBJ1-1; D not resolved. This CDR3 is 13 amino acids long. Germline V lookup: CDR1 LNHDA, CDR2 SQIVND (reference sequence). Trimming shortened V by 6 bases and J by 4 bases, and 12 bases separated the two germline ends. Filled out from reference TRBV19 and TRBJ1-1, the complete variable domain reads DGGITQSPKYLFRKEGQNVTLSCEQNLNHDAMYWYRQDPGQGLRLIYYSQIVNDFQKGDIAEGYSVSREKKESFPLTVTSAQKNPTAFYLCASRNPGPTEAFFGQGTRLTVV.

This clonotype was recorded at least ten times. This chain joins TRBV18 and TRBJ2-3; TRBD1 or TRBD2 may be the D gene (5 bases each). The ends were cut back, 5 bases at V and 6 bases at J, with 15 bases in the middle. Germline CDR1 KGHSH, CDR2 LQKENI. This CDR3 region has 14 residues. The CDR3: CASSRGARRDTQYF. CDR3 nucleotides: TGTGCCAGCTCAAGAGGGGCGAGACGGGATACGCAGTATTTT.

This clonotype was picked up many times. As DNA, the CDR3 is TGTGCCAGCAGCTCCGGGACCATCTCCTACGAGCAGTACTTC. Its protein is CASSSGTISYEQYF. The chain uses TRBV3-1 and TRBJ2-7; D is perhaps TRBD1 or TRBD2 (5 bases each). V lost 5 bases to trimming and J lost 0 bases, with 11 bases between them. Germline V gene sequence: CDR1 LGHDT, CDR2 YNNKEL (reference sequence). This CDR3 has 14 residues.

The V and J genes are TRBV12-3 or TRBV12-4 and TRBJ1-1; tentative D call: TRBD1 (6 bases). The length of the CDR3 is 14 residues. V lost 7 bases, J lost 0 bases, and 12 bases lay in between. In DNA form, the CDR3 reads TGTGCCAGCATCTTGACAGGAATGAACACTGAAGCTTTCTTT. Its protein is CASILTGMNTEAFF.

Ten or more counts support this clonotype. The CDR3, as DNA: TGTGCCAGCAGTTTCGGGTCCGATAGCAATCAGCCCCAGCATTTT. Protein product: CASSFGSDSNQPQHF. V gene TRBV12-3 or TRBV12-4 combines with J gene TRBJ1-5; no firm D call. Trimming pared 3 bases from V and 0 bases from J, leaving 9 bases between. The CDR3 runs 15 residues.

This clonotype was recorded at least ten times. V and J are TRBV3-1 and TRBJ1-2; possible D gene TRBD1, 5 bases. The CDR3 consists of 13 residues. The V gene lost 0 bases and the J gene lost 7 bases, with 9 bases spanning the gap. CDR1 and CDR2 from the germline V gene are LGHDT and YNNKEL (reference sequence). CDR3 bases: TGTGCCAGCAGCCAAGATGGCGGGGGTGGCTACACCTTC. Translation gives CASSQDGGGGYTF. The full variable domain, with the rest looked up from reference TRBV3-1 and TRBJ1-2, is DTAVSQTPKYLVTQMGNDKSIKCEQNLGHDTMYWYKQDSKKFLKIMFSYNNKELIINETVPNRFSPKSPDKAHLNLHINSLELGDSAVYFCASSQDGGGGYTFGSGTRLTVV.

V is TRBV7-8 and J is TRBJ2-1; either TRBD1 or TRBD2 may fit D (5 bases each). This CDR3 region has 12 residues. V was trimmed by 5 bases and J by 9 bases, leaving 11 bases between them. Germline V CDR1 and CDR2: SGHVS, FQNEAQ. CDR3 sequence (DNA): TGTGCCAGCAGCCAGCTAGGGACTGAGCAGTTCTTC. Amino acid sequence: CASSQLGTEQFF.

Ten or more counts support this clonotype. The V and J genes are TRBV5-4 and TRBJ2-5; 9 positions agree with TRBD1. The junction had 5 bases not matched to a gene; V was cut back by 0 bases and J by 5 bases. CDR1 SGHNT and CDR2 YYREEE come from the germline V gene (reference sequence). The CDR3 is made up of 15 amino acids. The CDR3 coding sequence is TGTGCCAGCAGCTTGGTGGCCGGGACAGGGGAGACCCAGTACTTC. As protein: CASSLVAGTGETQYF. Combining the CDR3 with reference TRBV5-4 and TRBJ2-5 gives the whole variable domain ETGVTQSPTHLIKTRGQQVTLRCSSQSGHNTVSWYQQALGQGPQFIFQYYREEENGRGNFPPRFSGLQFPNYSSELNVNALELDDSALYLCASSLVAGTGETQYFGPGTRLLVL.

The V gene is TRBV11-1, the J gene TRBJ1-1; 9 nucleotides agree with TRBD1. Trimming cost V 5 bases and J 1 base; bases outside gene matches: 5. This CDR3 region has 15 residues. The germline CDR1 and CDR2 sequences are SGHAT and FQDESV (reference sequence). CDR3 sequence reads: CASSLQQGANTEAFF. The CDR3 nucleotides are TGTGCCAGCAGCCTCCAACAGGGGGCGAACACTGAAGCTTTCTTT.

This clonotype was seen at least ten times. The J gene is TRBJ2-5, the V gene TRBV11-2; TRBD1 might be the D (5 bases). Germline V gene data show CDR1 as SGHAT and CDR2 as FQNNGV. Trimming left V 5 bases short and J 4 bases short, with 11 bases between. This CDR3 contains 13 residues. The CDR3 DNA reads as TGTGCCAGCAGCGCAGGGTTAGGAGAGACCCAGTACTTC. Amino acids: CASSAGLGETQYF. The complete variable domain, with remaining parts taken from reference TRBV11-2 and TRBJ2-5, reads EAGVAQSPRYKIIEKRQSVAFWCNPISGHATLYWYQQILGQGPKLLIQFQNNGVVDDSQLPKDRFSAERLKGVDSTLKIQPAKLEDSAVYLCASSAGLGETQYFGPGTRLLVL.

V and J are TRBV27 and TRBJ1-1; D ambiguous. This CDR3 has 13 residues. Germline assignment: CDR1 MNHEY and CDR2 SMNVEV (reference sequence). V gave up 3 bases and J gave up 4 bases, with 9 bases separating them. CDR3 loop: CASSFAVSTEAFF. CDR3 in DNA: TGTGCCAGCAGTTTTGCGGTGAGCACTGAAGCTTTCTTT.

This clonotype was seen many times. The CDR3: CASSRDRGGNQPQHF. The CDR3 bases are TGTGCCAGCAGCCGGGACAGGGGCGGCAATCAGCCCCAGCATTTT. The rearrangement links TRBV6-1 to TRBJ1-5, with 10 bases matching TRBD1. After removal of 6 bases from V and 2 bases from J, the junction contained 4 bases not matched to a gene. This CDR3 has 15 residues. From germline, CDR1 is MNHNS and CDR2 SASEGT.

This clonotype was recorded at least ten times. One end of the junction varies from germline; a read error may be responsible. The V and J genes are TRBV7-3 and TRBJ1-1; unclear D gene. This CDR3 is 13 amino acids long. Germline assignment: CDR1 SGHTA and CDR2 FQGTGA. The DNA for the CDR3 is TGTGCCAGCAGGCTCGGCCTGTCGTCTGACGCTTTCTTT. This encodes CASRLGLSSDAFF.

The chain's CDR3 is CASSRNTGASGNTIYF. The CDR3 bases are TGTGCCAGCAGCCGGAACACAGGGGCCTCTGGAAACACCATATATTTT. The chain has TRBV14 and TRBJ1-3; 7 bases are shared with TRBD1. The V and J ends lost 4 bases and 0 bases, in that order; junction bases with no gene match: 6. This CDR3 has 16 residues. Germline loops: CDR1 SGHDN, CDR2 FVKESK.

This clonotype was picked up many times. The chain couples TRBV10-2 to TRBJ1-1; perhaps TRBD1 as D (5 bases). Germline CDR1 is WSHSY and CDR2 is SAAADI. The CDR3 extends over 18 amino acids. Trimming pared 6 bases from V and 3 bases from J, leaving 26 bases between. This CDR3 reads CASRRQGDWGKSDTEAFF. DNA of the CDR3: TGCGCCAGCAGACGCCAAGGAGATTGGGGGAAATCAGACACTGAAGCTTTCTTT.

This clonotype was recorded at least ten times. The gene calls are TRBV29-1 and TRBJ1-1, with TRBD1 identical over 7 bases. This CDR3 spans 12 amino acids. The germline V gene encodes CDR1 SQVTM and CDR2 ANQGSEA. Unmatched junction bases numbered 4, after V lost 3 bases and J lost 6 bases. The CDR3 coding sequence is TGCAGCGTTGACAGGGGGTTCTCTGAAGCTTTCTTT. It codes for CSVDRGFSEAFF.

Concerning this clonotype: It may be a read error: a sequence one base away is much more abundant. The chain couples TRBV7-9 to TRBJ1-1; no clear D gene. The CDR3 is 15 amino acids. The germline V gene encodes CDR1 SEHNR and CDR2 FQNEAQ (reference sequence). V dropped 5 bases and J dropped 5 bases, with 18 bases sitting between them. As DNA, the CDR3 is TGTGCCAGCAGCGAATTACGGGGTAGGCGGACTGAAGCTTTCTTT. Its translation: CASSELRGRRTEAFF.

At least ten counts were recorded for this clonotype. The V call is TRBV20-1, the J call TRBJ2-7; 7 bases are shared with TRBD2. The trim removed 6 bases at V and 0 bases at J, leaving 11 bases unmatched. The CDR3 has 15 residues. Germline CDR1 and CDR2: DFQATT and SNEGSKA (reference sequence). CDR3 coding DNA: TGCAGTGCACTGGGGGGAGGGTTTCTCTCCTACGAGCAGTACTTC. Its translation: CSALGGGFLSYEQYF.

This clonotype was observed many times. The chain couples TRBV6-1 to TRBJ2-7; weak D call: TRBD1 (5 bases). V was trimmed by 7 bases and J by 0 bases, leaving 13 bases between them. The CDR3 loop spans 14 amino acids. Germline V lookup: CDR1 MNHNS, CDR2 SASEGT. This CDR3 reads CASTWTQVSYEQYF. DNA for the CDR3: TGTGCCAGCACTTGGACACAGGTCTCCTACGAGCAGTACTTC.

Many counts were recorded for this clonotype. The chain links TRBV5-1 to TRBJ2-2; 10 bases align to TRBD1. This CDR3 region has 15 residues. Trimming took 4 bases from V and 6 from J; bases not matched to a gene: 6. Germline CDR1 SGHRS, CDR2 YFSETQ. The CDR3 bases are TGCGCCAGCAGCCCGGGACAGGGGACGGCCGGGGAGCTGTTTTTT. It translates to CASSPGQGTAGELFF.

This clonotype was detected many times. The rearrangement uses TRBV7-9 and TRBJ2-2; 9 bases are a match to TRBD2. The V and J ends lost 5 bases and 5 bases, in that order; junction bases with no gene match: 9. In germline, CDR1 is SEHNR, CDR2 FQNEAQ (reference sequence). CDR3 length equals 16 residues. This CDR3 is CASSVASGAETGELFF. CDR3 DNA: TGTGCCAGCAGCGTTGCTAGCGGGGCTGAGACCGGGGAGCTGTTTTTT.

This clonotype was observed a handful of times. The CDR3 region has the DNA TGTGCCAGCAGCCAGGACAGGATCTATGGCTACACCTTC. Translation gives CASSQDRIYGYTF. V and J are TRBV7-8 and TRBJ1-2, with TRBD1 matching over 7 bases. This CDR3 region has 13 residues. The V and J ends lost 5 bases and 4 bases, in that order; junction bases with no gene match: 4. Germline lookup yields CDR1 SGHVS and CDR2 FQNEAQ. The full variable domain, rest sourced from reference TRBV7-8 and TRBJ1-2, is GAGVSQSPRYKVAKRGQDVALRCDPISGHVSLFWYQQALGQGPEFLTYFQNEAQLDKSGLPSDRFFAERPEGSVSTLKIQRTQQEDSAVYLCASSQDRIYGYTFGSGTRLTVV.

This clonotype was picked up many times. The chain joins TRBV20-1 to TRBJ1-1; D is unclear. In germline, CDR1 is DFQATT, CDR2 SNEGSKA (reference sequence). The CDR3 is made up of 13 amino acids. Trimming took off 0 bases at V and 3 bases at J, with 8 bases between the two ends. The DNA for the CDR3 is TGCAGTGCTAGAGAGGGGTCGGACACTGAAGCTTTCTTT. This sequence encodes CSAREGSDTEAFF.

This clonotype was counted many times. The chain employs TRBV6-2 or TRBV6-3 and TRBJ2-5; 8 nucleotides match TRBD2. The junction had 5 bases not matched to a gene; V was cut back by 3 bases and J by 2 bases. The CDR3 spans 15 residues. Germline CDR1 is MNHEY and CDR2 is SVGEGT. The CDR3 coding sequence is TGTGCCAGCAGTTATCAGCGGGGGATACAAGAGACCCAGTACTTC. Protein product: CASSYQRGIQETQYF.

This clonotype was observed many times. The rearrangement links TRBV4-2 to TRBJ2-7; D may be TRBD1 (5 bases). Trimming pared 0 bases from V and 4 bases from J, leaving 13 bases between. Germline V gene data show CDR1 as LGHNA and CDR2 as YNFKEQ. The CDR3 loop spans 15 amino acids. The CDR3 loop is CASSQDNLGEYEQYF. As DNA, the CDR3 is TGTGCCAGCAGCCAAGACAATTTAGGGGAATACGAGCAGTACTTC.